The clone carrying this T cell receptor (beta chain) has a single count. No antigen is known for it. TCRdb itself ran the RT-PCR reads through MiXCR, one entry per CDR3 protein. Of about 540,000 distinct CDR3 sequences in the sample, about 14% were seen once. The data derive from a study of response to subunit inactivated influenza vaccine. Whole-study results and caveats: Few new T cells, the authors suggested, are recruited by each seasonal influenza vaccination.

The source is a man aged 50-59 years who received an inactivated influenza vaccine. The sample consisted of PBMCs from blood, taken 11 to 12 days after vaccination.

CDR3 in amino acids: CASRPEAGANVLTF. The CDR3 nucleotides are TGTGCCAGCAGGCCGGAGGCTGGGGCCAACGTCCTGACTTTC. The J gene is TRBJ2-6, the V gene TRBV7-3; weak D call: TRBD2 (5 bases). V dropped 6 bases and J dropped 2 bases, with 8 bases sitting between them. This CDR3 spans 14 amino acids. Germline values: CDR1 SGHTA, CDR2 FQGTGA.